Listed here are 28 T cell receptor beta chains from one sample, sequenced in a study of T cell repertoires in cytomegalovirus infection. These TCRs' antigens remain unknown. TCRdb processed the reads anew with MiXCR; each CDR3 protein has one entry. The sample includes 650,000 to 900,000 distinct CDR3 sequences, around a third of them seen just once. Material: cultured CD8+ T cells from PBMCs, obtained from culture after CMV antigen stimulation. The receptors shown here come from a human donor in good health (CMV status not recorded). Some clones in this sample may be carry-over from other donors' samples.

This clonotype was observed a few times. The chain has TRBV2 and TRBJ1-1, with 11 nucleotides matching TRBD1. V gave up 10 bases and J gave up 2 bases; unmatched junction bases: 9. CDR1 and CDR2 (germline): SNHLY, FYNNEI. This CDR3 has 15 residues. CDR3 amino acids: CATLTWTGGNTEAFF. The CDR3 DNA sequence: TGTGCCACCTTGACTTGGACAGGGGGCAACACTGAAGCTTTCTTT. The full variable domain, rest sourced from reference TRBV2 and TRBJ1-1, is EPEVTQTPSHQVTQMGQEVILRCVPISNHLYFYWYRQILGQKVEFLVSFYNNEISEKSEIFDDQFSVERPDGSNFTLKIRSTKLEDSAMYFCATLTWTGGNTEAFFGQGTRLTVV.

This chain joins TRBV7-9 and TRBJ2-7; no clear D gene. CDR3 size: 14 residues. Germline CDR1 SEHNR, CDR2 FQNEAQ (reference sequence). V was cut by 5 bases and J by 3 bases, with 14 bases left in between. The CDR3 DNA reads TGTGCCAGCAGCCCCTCAGGCGTAATCTACGAGCAGTACGTC. Protein product: CASSPSGVIYEQYV.

In its sample, this clonotype was seen a few times. The chain is built from TRBV6-2 or TRBV6-3 and TRBJ2-1; TRBD1 aligns across 7 bases. Per germline, CDR1 MNHEY and CDR2 SVGEGT. The V gene end was trimmed by 9 bases and the J gene end by 5 bases; junction bases not matched to a gene: 1. The CDR3 consists of 11 residues. CDR3 DNA: TGTGCCAGTACAGGGGACAATGAGCAGTTCTTC. Translated: CASTGDNEQFF.

The V call is TRBV20-1, the J call TRBJ2-7, with TRBD2 matching over 9 bases. The CDR3 spans 13 residues. Unmatched junction bases numbered 1, after V lost 3 bases and J lost 1 base. Germline CDR1 is DFQATT and CDR2 is SNEGSKA (reference sequence). The CDR3 is CSARTSGSYEQYV. The CDR3 DNA reads as TGCAGTGCTAGGACTAGCGGATCCTACGAGCAGTACGTC.

V is TRBV6-5 and J is TRBJ1-1; D ambiguous. The V end lost 0 bases, the J end lost 0 bases, and 8 bases lay between the germline ends. The CDR3 sequence is 15 residues long. Germline CDR1 MNHEY, CDR2 SVGAGI. The CDR3, as DNA: TGTGCCAGCAGTTACTCGCTGGGGATGAACACTGAAGCTTTCTTT. Residues: CASSYSLGMNTEAFF.

V gene TRBV23-1 combines with J gene TRBJ2-3, with no clear D. TRBV23-1 is designated an ORF whose function remains uncertain. This CDR3 is 12 amino acids long. Deletions cut 0 bases from V and 4 bases from J, with 2 bases between. CDR3 sequence: CASSQSPDTQYF. CDR3 coding DNA: TGCGCCAGCAGTCAATCACCAGATACGCAGTATTTT.

This clonotype has just a few counts. This sequence joins TRBV6-6 and TRBJ1-1; D is perhaps TRBD1 (5 bases). Germline V gene data show CDR1 as MNHNY and CDR2 as SVGAGI (reference sequence). The CDR3 contains 14 residues. V lost 0 bases and J 7 bases, leaving 12 bases between the germline ends. The CDR3 DNA reads TGTGCCAGCAGTTACTCGAAAGGGGCCAATGAAGCTTTCTTT. This gives the protein CASSYSKGANEAFF.

The rearrangement joins TRBV11-1 to TRBJ2-7; 12 bases align to TRBD1. V gave up 1 base and J gave up 5 bases; unmatched junction bases: 3. CDR1 and CDR2 (germline): SGHAT, FQDESV (reference sequence). The CDR3 is made up of 15 amino acids. CDR3 region: CASSLVGTGGDEQYF. The CDR3 DNA is TGTGCCAGCAGCTTAGTAGGGACAGGGGGCGACGAGCAGTACTTC.

This chain links TRBV4-1 with TRBJ2-7; D ambiguous. V was cut by 4 bases and J by 2 bases, with 12 bases left in between. Germline V CDR1 and CDR2: MGHRA, YSYEKL. The CDR3 is made up of 14 amino acids. The CDR3, as DNA: TGCGCCAGCAGCCCCAGTCTTGAGGCCTACGAGCAGTACGTC. Its protein is CASSPSLEAYEQYV.

This clonotype was counted at least ten times. The CDR3 loop is CAGGTGRTYEQYV. The CDR3 nucleotides are TGTGCTGGGGGCACAGGGAGAACCTACGAGCAGTACGTC. The chain employs TRBV7-4 and TRBJ2-7; D might be TRBD1 (6 bases). CDR1 is SGHVT and CDR2 is SQSDAQ in the germline V gene. The CDR3 length is 13 residues.

The chain uses TRBV4-1 and TRBJ2-1; a possible D gene is TRBD1 (5 bases). CDR1 is MGHRA, CDR2 YSYEKL, per germline. Trimming shortened V by 4 bases and J by 7 bases, and 17 bases separated the two germline ends. The length of the CDR3 is 15 residues. CDR3 bases: TGCGCCAGCAGCCTAGTTGGGCAGCGACAGAATGAGCAGTTCTTC. This codes for CASSLVGQRQNEQFF.

Only a few counts were recorded for this clonotype. This chain connects TRBV7-9 to TRBJ2-5; a weak D match, TRBD2 (6 bases). Per the germline V gene, CDR1 is SEHNR and CDR2 is FQNEAQ (reference sequence). This CDR3 spans 16 amino acids. Between the trimmed V and J ends, which lost 5 bases and 3 bases, there was a span of 19 bases. In DNA form, the CDR3 reads TGTGCCAGCAGCGGGAAGTGGGACTGGCTGGAAGAGACCCAGTACTTC. Amino acid sequence: CASSGKWDWLEETQYF.

This clonotype appeared a few times. V gene TRBV14 combines with J gene TRBJ1-2; D possibly corresponds to TRBD1 (6 bases). This CDR3 is 17 amino acids long. The V end lost 1 base, the J end lost 0 bases, and 15 bases lay between the germline ends. Germline CDR1 is SGHDN and CDR2 is FVKESK. CDR3 coding DNA: TGTGCCAGCAGCCAAGCCGGTCAGGGACACGCTAACTATGGCTACACCTTC. As protein: CASSQAGQGHANYGYTF.

V is TRBV15 and J is TRBJ2-7; the match to TRBD1 covers 8 bases. Per germline, CDR1 LNHNV and CDR2 YYDKDF (reference sequence). J was trimmed by 5 bases and V by 0 bases; bases with no gene match: 6. The CDR3 sequence is 15 residues long. CDR3 coding DNA: TGTGCCACCAGCAGAGAACGGGACAGGACGAACGAGCAGTACTTC. Its protein product is CATSRERDRTNEQYF.

The chain uses TRBV6-6 and TRBJ1-5; TRBD1 might be the D (5 bases). The CDR3 consists of 15 residues. CDR1 and CDR2 (germline): MNHNY, SVGAGI (reference sequence). With 6 bases removed from V and 3 bases from J, the gap between germline ends came to 15 bases. CDR3 sequence: CASSLLDRYNQPQHF. CDR3 in DNA: TGTGCCAGCAGCCTCCTTGACAGATACAATCAGCCCCAGCATTTT.

The genes are TRBV5-6 and TRBJ1-5; D uncertain. The CDR3 contains 12 residues. V gave up 0 bases and J gave up 9 bases, with 7 bases separating them. Germline V gene lookup returns CDR1 SGHDT and CDR2 YYEEEE. CDR3 amino acids: CASSLGPGPQHF. The CDR3 region has the DNA TGTGCCAGCAGCTTGGGGCCGGGGCCCCAGCATTTT.

This clonotype was picked up a small number of times. CDR3 residues: CASREDTYEQYV. The CDR3 DNA sequence: TGTGCCAGCAGGGAAGACACCTACGAGCAGTACGTC. The chain is built from TRBV2 and TRBJ2-7, with D hard to call. The CDR3 is 12 amino acids. The germline CDR1 and CDR2 sequences are SNHLY and FYNNEI.

This clonotype was observed many times. The gene calls are TRBV10-2 and TRBJ2-1; D is unresolved. The CDR3 is made up of 15 amino acids. CDR1 and CDR2 (germline): WSHSY, SAAADI. Trimming took 3 bases from V and 0 from J, leaving 9 bases between them. The CDR3 spells CASSEGGFSYNEQFF. The CDR3 DNA is TGCGCCAGCAGTGAAGGCGGATTCTCCTACAATGAGCAGTTCTTC.

J is TRBJ2-5 and V is TRBV2, with 7 bases fitting TRBD1. This CDR3 contains 13 residues. Germline CDR1 SNHLY, CDR2 FYNNEI. V shed 7 bases and J 3 bases; nucleotides not matched to a gene: 5. The DNA for the CDR3 is TGTGCCAGCACCGGGGACAGTGAAGAGACCCAGTACTTC. Its translation: CASTGDSEETQYF.

This clonotype was picked up a small number of times. The V call is TRBV6-6, the J call TRBJ2-2; D tentatively fits TRBD1 or TRBD2 (5 bases each). The germline CDR1 and CDR2 sequences are MNHNY and SVGAGI (reference sequence). The V end was cut by 2 bases, the J end by 4 bases, with 11 bases between. The CDR3 is 15 residues long. CDR3 nucleotides: TGTGCCAGCAGTTACCAGGGACCGGGCACCGGGGAGCTGTTTTTT. Residues: CASSYQGPGTGELFF.

This clonotype occurred many times. The chain couples TRBV6-1 to TRBJ2-5, with D perhaps given as TRBD1 or TRBD2 (5 bases each). The CDR3 is made up of 15 amino acids. Trimming pared 6 bases from V and 1 base from J, leaving 15 bases between. Germline assignment: CDR1 MNHNS and CDR2 SASEGT. CDR3 coding DNA: TGTGCCAGCAGGACTAATTACGGGACCCAAGAGACCCAGTACTTC. This sequence encodes CASRTNYGTQETQYF.

This clonotype appeared a single time. V is TRBV7-6 and J is TRBJ1-3; D call uncertain. V was clipped by 4 bases and J by 3 bases, with 16 bases between them. The germline V gene encodes CDR1 SGHVS and CDR2 FNYEAQ. This CDR3 spans 16 amino acids. The CDR3 region has the DNA TGTGCCAGCAGCTCGGACCGCGGCATTGGTGGAAACACCATATATTTT. Its translation is CASSSDRGIGGNTIYF.

The chain has TRBV19 and TRBJ2-2; D is undetermined. Deletions cut 5 bases from V and 2 bases from J, with 18 bases between. Germline values: CDR1 LNHDA, CDR2 SQIVND (reference sequence). The CDR3 extends over 17 amino acids. CDR3 in amino acids: CASSSPDTADNTGELFF. The CDR3 bases are TGTGCCAGTAGTTCTCCAGATACGGCAGATAACACCGGGGAGCTGTTTTTT.

This clonotype was counted between two and nine times. The chain couples TRBV7-6 to TRBJ2-2, with 10 bases fitting TRBD1. V was clipped by 1 base and J by 6 bases; unmatched bases: 2. CDR3 length equals 15 residues. Per the germline V gene, CDR1 is SGHVS and CDR2 is FNYEAQ. CDR3 nucleotide sequence: TGTGCCAGCAGCTTAGGACAGGGGGCCGCCGGGGAGCTGTTTTTT. Translation: CASSLGQGAAGELFF.

The rearrangement joins TRBV7-8 to TRBJ2-7, with D hard to call. Trimming pared 2 bases from V and 4 bases from J, leaving 9 bases between. CDR1 and CDR2 from the germline V gene are SGHVS and FQNEAQ. The CDR3 extends over 13 amino acids. CDR3 bases: TGTGCCAGCAGCTTAAACAGATGGTACGAGCAGTACGTC. Its protein product is CASSLNRWYEQYV.

A few counts support this clonotype. This chain uses TRBV24-1 with TRBJ2-6, with D unclear. Between the trimmed V and J ends, which lost 2 bases and 0 bases, there was a span of 4 bases. There are 15 residues in the CDR3. Germline V lookup: CDR1 KGHDR, CDR2 SFDVKD. The CDR3, as DNA: TGTGCCACCAGTGATTCCAGCTCTGGGGCCAACGTCCTGACTTTC. Its translation: CATSDSSSGANVLTF.

The chain employs TRBV27 and TRBJ1-4; D ambiguous. CDR1 is MNHEY, CDR2 SMNVEV, per germline (reference sequence). This CDR3 has 13 amino acids. The V and J ends lost 5 bases and 4 bases respectively, with 8 bases between them. CDR3 residues: CASSELINEKLFF. The CDR3 DNA is TGTGCCAGCAGTGAACTTATTAATGAAAAACTGTTTTTT.

This chain links TRBV6-2 or TRBV6-3 with TRBJ2-2; D gene ambiguous. Germline V gives CDR1 MNHEY, CDR2 SVGEGT. This CDR3 is built from 11 residues. V lost 8 bases and J 3 bases, leaving 4 bases between the germline ends. The CDR3 here is CASLHTGELFF. The CDR3 coding sequence is TGTGCCAGCCTACACACCGGGGAGCTGTTTTTT.